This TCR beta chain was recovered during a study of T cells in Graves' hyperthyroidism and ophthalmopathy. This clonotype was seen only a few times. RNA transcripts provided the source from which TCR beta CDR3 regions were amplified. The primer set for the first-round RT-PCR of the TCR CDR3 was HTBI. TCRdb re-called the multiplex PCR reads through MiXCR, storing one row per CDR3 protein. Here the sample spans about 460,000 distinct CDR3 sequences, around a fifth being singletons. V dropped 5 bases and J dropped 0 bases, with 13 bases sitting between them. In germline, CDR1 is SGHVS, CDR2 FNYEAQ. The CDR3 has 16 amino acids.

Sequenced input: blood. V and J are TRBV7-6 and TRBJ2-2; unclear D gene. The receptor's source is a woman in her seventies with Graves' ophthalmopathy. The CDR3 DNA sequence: TGTGCCAGCAGCCCGGAAAGTTTCGCGAACACCGGGGAGCTGTTTTTT. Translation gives CASSPESFANTGELFF.